The rows below give T cell receptor beta chains drawn from one sample of a study of T-cell memory formation after mild COVID-19. A single record per CDR3 protein comes from TCRdb applying MiXCR to the 5' RACE reads. This table holds more than 300,000 distinct CDR3 sequences, 12% to 15% found once. The sample was PBMCs or a T cell subset sorted from them (not recorded which). Source of these receptors: a man in his late teens or twenties who had mild COVID-19 (a few samples of this study predate the infection). Cell type and time point are not known. Each CDR3 is given with its conserved first and last residue. A D gene is named only where the DNA matches it firmly.

V: TRBV9; J: TRBJ1-5; D: NA; CDR3: CASSAGQKDVPQHF
V: TRBV4-1; J: TRBJ1-5; D: NA; CDR3: CASSQDFEGWQPQHF
V: TRBV4-2; J: TRBJ2-5; D: NA; CDR3: CASSRARGETQYF
V: TRBV28; J: TRBJ1-5; D: NA; CDR3: CASSLSHNQPQHF
V: TRBV29-1; J: TRBJ2-5; D: NA; CDR3: CSVEGQPWETQYF
V: TRBV4-1; J: TRBJ2-1; D: NA; CDR3: CASSQRLGLGESNEQFF
V: TRBV5-4; J: TRBJ2-7; D: NA; CDR3: CASSFPGGLSYEQYF
V: TRBV2; J: TRBJ2-7; D: NA; CDR3: CASSGSTGWGYEQYF
V: TRBV6-5; J: TRBJ2-3; D: NA; CDR3: CASSYAVHIDTQYF
V: TRBV18; J: TRBJ1-2; D: NA; CDR3: CASSDEVSYGYTF
V: TRBV30; J: TRBJ2-3; D: TRBD2; CDR3: CAWSDKGGGTDTQYF
V: TRBV6-5; J: TRBJ1-3; D: NA; CDR3: CASRYQGFENTIYF
V: TRBV7-2; J: TRBJ2-3; D: NA; CDR3: CASSLRASTETQYF
V: TRBV18; J: TRBJ1-1; D: NA; CDR3: CASSPQGFAAFF
V: TRBV12-3/TRBV12-4; J: TRBJ1-5; D: NA; CDR3: CASRPPGGYSNQPQHF
V: TRBV7-2; J: TRBJ2-1; D: NA; CDR3: CASSPRPIGLHEQFF
V: TRBV6-2/TRBV6-3; J: TRBJ1-1; D: NA; CDR3: CASSLDTRYTEAFF
V: TRBV18; J: TRBJ1-1; D: NA; CDR3: CASSTQDGETEAFF
V: TRBV24-1; J: TRBJ2-3; D: NA; CDR3: CATSVHSTDTQYF
V: TRBV29-1; J: TRBJ1-1; D: NA; CDR3: CSVEGYTEAFF
V: TRBV5-6; J: TRBJ1-2; D: NA; CDR3: CASSTGEVYGYTF
V: TRBV20-1; J: TRBJ1-1; D: NA; CDR3: CSARIGTRNTEAFF
V: TRBV7-2; J: TRBJ1-1; D: NA; CDR3: CASSLRGAQVAFF
V: TRBV2; J: TRBJ2-4; D: TRBD1; CDR3: CASSGGQGTPKNIQYF
V: TRBV4-2; J: TRBJ2-5; D: TRBD2; CDR3: CASSQDSTSGAKTQYF
V: TRBV4-3; J: TRBJ1-2; D: NA; CDR3: CASSPPGVTNYGYTF
V: TRBV5-1; J: TRBJ2-1; D: NA; CDR3: CASSLVRSSYNEQFF
V: TRBV7-2; J: TRBJ2-7; D: TRBD1; CDR3: CASSPQGTDAYEQYF
V: TRBV20-1; J: TRBJ2-5; D: NA; CDR3: CSARDPNRPSETQYF
V: TRBV4-3; J: TRBJ1-6; D: TRBD1; CDR3: CASSQERQGPNNNSPLHF
V: TRBV7-2; J: TRBJ2-3; D: NA; CDR3: CASSSLQGPGGSHTDTQYF
V: TRBV2; J: TRBJ2-3; D: TRBD2; CDR3: CASREGTSGDKQYF
V: TRBV7-2; J: TRBJ2-7; D: NA; CDR3: CASSLVPTGYEQYF
V: TRBV6-6; J: TRBJ1-2; D: NA; CDR3: CASSYYPPGDYGYTF
V: TRBV5-1; J: TRBJ1-1; D: TRBD1; CDR3: CASRQGSTEAFF
V: TRBV5-1; J: TRBJ2-3; D: TRBD2; CDR3: CASSLTSGGTTDTQYF
V: TRBV5-1; J: TRBJ1-1; D: NA; CDR3: CASSSSGSTEAFF
V: TRBV4-1; J: TRBJ1-2; D: NA; CDR3: CASSPGVGAYGYTF
V: TRBV4-2; J: TRBJ2-7; D: NA; CDR3: CASSQAGGGEQYF
V: TRBV7-2; J: TRBJ1-2; D: NA; CDR3: CASSLGEGRGYTF
V: TRBV20-1; J: TRBJ2-3; D: TRBD2; CDR3: CSARGGTSQDTQYF
V: TRBV4-1; J: TRBJ1-2; D: NA; CDR3: CASSQALREGRRYTF
V: TRBV29-1; J: TRBJ2-5; D: NA; CDR3: CSVDSGAGETQYF
V: TRBV6-5; J: TRBJ2-5; D: TRBD2; CDR3: CASTRGGRETQYF
V: TRBV7-9; J: TRBJ1-5; D: NA; CDR3: CASSDRDGQPQHF